Following are 13 T cell receptor beta chains from one sample sequenced in a study of tumor-infiltrating lymphocytes in primary liver carcinoma. Priming with a constant-region primer yielded TCR beta cDNA from roughly 490 ng total RNA. Libraries for TCR beta were built through three nested multiplex PCR rounds, which together made up a slightly modified ARM-PCR procedure. TRBV1-TRBV30 forward primers paired with a C-beta reverse primer were used in the first two PCR rounds, which ran approximately 11 cycles each. TCRdb passed the multiplex PCR reads through MiXCR, listing each CDR3 protein once. The top ten hold 15% to 20% of the sample, which has about 310,000 distinct CDR3 sequences, approximately 54% seen once. Alongside blood RNA obtained from unsorted whole blood, germline DNA was also extracted. Sequencing was done on a sample of peripheral blood. These TCRs come from a woman aged 25 to 39 with primary liver carcinoma and hepatitis B virus infection.

This clonotype showed up just a few times. Just one base apart from a much larger clone, this may be a read error. The chain joins TRBV4-2 to TRBJ2-1, with 10 bases that match TRBD1. With 4 bases clipped from V and 14 bases from J, the junction kept 8 bases outside the gene matches. The CDR3 runs 13 residues. Per germline, CDR1 LGHNA and CDR2 YNFKEQ. The CDR3 DNA sequence: TGTGCCAGCAGCCGGCTCTTGGGACAGGGGAAGTTCTTC. This encodes CASSRLLGQGKFF.

A word on this clonotype: This may arise from a read error, as a much more abundant clone is one base away. This chain links TRBV6-6 with TRBJ2-3, with 10 bases that match TRBD2. The CDR3 runs 16 residues. Germline CDR1 is MNHNY and CDR2 is SVGAGI (reference sequence). The CDR3 region is CANSFTSGTSVDTQYF. The CDR3 region has the DNA TGTGCCAACAGTTTTACTTCCGGGACTAGCGTAGATACGCAGTATTTT.

The rearrangement joins TRBV6-6 to TRBJ1-6; TRBD1 is a possible D gene (5 bases). Germline-derived CDR1 and CDR2 are MNHNY and SVGAGI (reference sequence). This CDR3 has 15 amino acids. V lost 8 bases and J lost 4, with 15 bases in between. CDR3 sequence reads: CASGLKGPYNSPLHF. The CDR3 DNA is TGTGCCAGCGGACTCAAGGGGCCTTATAATTCACCCCTCCACTTT.

This chain links TRBV7-9 with TRBJ2-3; D perhaps matches TRBD1 (5 bases). The CDR3 covers 16 residues. V was pared by 5 bases and J by 6 bases, with 21 bases between. Per germline, CDR1 SEHNR and CDR2 FQNEAQ (reference sequence). The CDR3 DNA follows: TGTGCCAGCAGCCTCCCCCAGGGCCCTTGGGCGGATACGCAGTATTTT. Protein: CASSLPQGPWADTQYF.

Remarks on this clonotype: Being one base from a much bigger clone, this may be a read error. The chain uses TRBV5-6 and TRBJ1-5; 11 positions match TRBD1. The V gene's germline CDR1 is SGHDT and CDR2 YYEEEE. The CDR3 contains 14 residues. The CDR3 nucleotides are TGTGCCAGCAGCTGGGGGACAGGGGGACAGCTCCAGCATTTT. Its translation is CASSWGTGGQLQHF.

The V gene is TRBV12-3 or TRBV12-4, the J gene TRBJ2-7, with D hard to call. V was trimmed by 4 bases and J by 3 bases, leaving 10 bases between them. The CDR3 covers 13 residues. Here the CDR3 reads CASSSSENYEQYF. As DNA, the CDR3 is TGTGCCAGCAGTTCTTCAGAGAACTACGAGCAGTACTTC.

There are a few counts of this clonotype. The chain joins TRBV6-1 to TRBJ2-5; TRBD2 matches at 7 bases. CDR1 is MNHNS and CDR2 is SASEGT in the germline V gene. The CDR3 has 13 residues. The V segment lost 8 bases and the J segment 5 bases; nucleotides outside the gene matches: 8. The CDR3 sequence: CASLLAGVETQYF. DNA for the CDR3: TGTGCCAGCCTCTTAGCGGGCGTTGAGACCCAGTACTTC.

The chain links TRBV13 to TRBJ1-2; D is possibly TRBD1 (5 bases). Germline CDR1 reads PRHDT; CDR2 reads FYEKMQ (reference sequence). V was pared by 2 bases and J by 3 bases, with 22 bases between. The CDR3 spans 18 residues. This CDR3 is CASSLTRGPTNCDYGYTF. The DNA for the CDR3 is TGTGCCAGCAGCTTAACAAGGGGACCGACCAACTGTGACTATGGCTACACCTTC.

This clonotype was seen once. A read error may produce the germline difference seen at one junction end. The chain couples TRBV4-1 to TRBJ1-3; no definite D call. The V gene's germline CDR1 is MGHRA and CDR2 YSYEKL. This CDR3 is built from 15 residues. The CDR3 reads CASNQDKESGNTIYF. DNA for the CDR3: TGCGCCAGCAACCAAGACAAGGAATCAGGAAACACCATATATTTT.

As concerns this clonotype: One base away lies a much larger clone, so this may be a sequencing read error. The chain recombines TRBV4-2 with TRBJ1-3; perhaps TRBD1 as D (6 bases). Germline-derived CDR1 and CDR2 are LGHNA and YNFKEQ. The CDR3 is 15 amino acids. Trimming stripped 5 bases from V and 2 bases from J, with 13 bases between. The CDR3 coding sequence is TGTGCCAGCAGCAGCTACAGGGATGCTGGAAACACCATATATTTT. Translation: CASSSYRDAGNTIYF.

As regards this clonotype: At one end the junction does not follow the germline gene, possibly because of a read error. The chain uses TRBV6-6 and TRBJ1-5, with TRBD1 matching 9 bases. The germline V gene encodes CDR1 MNHNY and CDR2 SVGAGI (reference sequence). The CDR3 spans 13 residues. CDR3 coding DNA: TGCGCCAGCAGTGGGACAGGGAGTCATCCCCAGCATTTT. It is translated as CASSGTGSHPQHF.

As regards this clonotype: A junction end diverges from the germline sequence, so it may reflect a read error. The genes are TRBV11-3 and TRBJ1-1, with D perhaps matching TRBD1 (5 bases). Per the germline V gene, CDR1 is SGHNT and CDR2 is YENEEA. The CDR3 runs to 14 residues. CDR3 protein: CASSFDRDVAEANF. CDR3 bases: TGTGCCAGCAGCTTCGACCGGGACGTCGCTGAAGCCAACTTT.

As for this clonotype: An end of the junction differs from the germline gene, which may be a read error. V and J are TRBV13 and TRBJ2-7; 10 nucleotides match TRBD1. The CDR3 totals 15 residues. Germline V gene sequence: CDR1 PRHDT, CDR2 FYEKMQ (reference sequence). The CDR3 sequence: CASSFVGQGLYEQYF. The CDR3 bases are TGCGCCAGCAGCTTCGTGGGACAGGGGCTCTACGAGCAGTACTTC.